These 15 T cell receptor beta chains were all obtained from the same sample, sequenced in a study of control samples from healthy donors and cancer patients. Generated by immunoSEQ multiplex PCR, the TCRdb table keeps only in-frame clones and is missing some. The table includes over 150,000 clones, approximately 94% detected once. Sequencing used PBMCs. The receptors derive from a man aged 55 to 70 with colorectal cancer.

This chain joins TRBV10-3 and TRBJ2-3; D possibly matches TRBD1 or TRBD2 (6 bases each). In germline, CDR1 is ENHRY, CDR2 SYGVKD. Trimming removed 11 bases at V and 2 bases at J, with 11 bases between. The CDR3 loop spans 12 amino acids. The CDR3 loop reads CAARGPTDTQYF. CDR3 nucleotide sequence: TGTGCCGCTCGGGGGCCCACAGATACGCAGTATTTT.

The V call is TRBV27, the J call TRBJ2-1, with 8 bases that match TRBD2. The CDR3 is 13 residues long. Trimming removed 9 bases from V and 4 bases from J; junction bases left unmatched: 5. From germline, CDR1 is MNHEY and CDR2 SMNVEV (reference sequence). DNA of the CDR3: TGTGCCAGAACCGGGACTAGTTACAATGAGCAGTTCTTC. Its protein is CARTGTSYNEQFF.

This rearrangement joins TRBV10-2 to TRBJ2-5; D may be TRBD1 or TRBD2 (5 bases each). The CDR3 sequence is 15 residues long. V lost 0 bases to trimming and J lost 2 bases, with 10 bases between them. Germline values: CDR1 WSHSY, CDR2 SAAADI. The CDR3 nucleotides read TGCGCCAGCAGTGAGTCAGGGGCGGGTCAAGAGACCCAGTACTTC. Encoded protein: CASSESGAGQETQYF.

The V gene is TRBV5-5, the J gene TRBJ2-1, with 9 bases that match TRBD2. Looked up from germline, CDR1 is SGHKS and CDR2 is YYEKEE (reference sequence). V shed 1 base, J shed 5 bases, and the junction held 4 bases outside the gene matches. The CDR3 length is 15 residues. CDR3 DNA sequence: TGTGCCAGCAGCTTGTGGGTAGCGGGGGACAATGAGCAGTTCTTC. Translating it yields CASSLWVAGDNEQFF.

The chain recombines TRBV27 with TRBJ1-2; 7 nucleotides agree with TRBD1. CDR3 length: 17 residues. Germline lookup yields CDR1 MNHEY and CDR2 SMNVEV (reference sequence). J lost 4 bases, V lost 0 bases, and 11 bases had no gene match. The CDR3 DNA follows: TGTGCCAGCAGTTTATCGTATTCCGGGACAGATGCCTATGGCTACACCTTC. It codes for CASSLSYSGTDAYGYTF.

The chain couples TRBV6-5 to TRBJ1-5; no definite D call. This CDR3 contains 14 residues. Germline CDR1 is MNHEY and CDR2 is SVGAGI. Trimming took off 6 bases at V and 3 bases at J, with 12 bases between the two ends. CDR3 residues: CASSTSGNNQPQHF. In DNA, the CDR3 is TGTGCCAGCAGCACGTCGGGGAACAATCAGCCCCAGCATTTT.

This chain joins TRBV5-8 and TRBJ2-5, with a possible D match to TRBD2 (6 bases). CDR3 length: 14 amino acids. CDR1 is SGHTS, CDR2 YDEGEE, per germline. V lost 4 bases, J lost 5 bases, and 15 bases lay in between. DNA for the CDR3: TGTGCCAGCAGCCCCAATGGAGGGAGGGAGACCCAGTACTTC. The encoded protein is CASSPNGGRETQYF.

Only one count was recorded for this clone. This chain connects TRBV7-8 to TRBJ2-1, with D unresolved. The CDR3 is 14 residues long. Trimming pared 4 bases from V and 9 bases from J, leaving 16 bases between. Germline-derived CDR1 and CDR2 are SGHVS and FQNEAQ. The CDR3: CASSSARVHGEQFF. The DNA for the CDR3 is TGTGCCAGCAGCTCAGCTAGAGTCCACGGTGAGCAGTTCTTC.

A note on this clone: This CDR3 is also generated by other DNA sequences in the sample. The rearrangement links TRBV4-3 to TRBJ1-3; D is uncertain. Germline V gene lookup returns CDR1 LGHNA and CDR2 YSLEER. CDR3 length: 13 residues. V dropped 1 base and J dropped 4 bases, with 5 bases sitting between them. This CDR3 reads CASSQVSGNTIYF. CDR3 nucleotide sequence: TGCGCCAGCAGCCAAGTCTCCGGAAACACCATATATTTT.

The chain employs TRBV5-4 and TRBJ2-3; the D is unclear. This CDR3 is built from 11 residues. Trimming left V 5 bases short and J 7 bases short, with 8 bases between. Looked up from germline, CDR1 is SGHNT and CDR2 is YYREEE (reference sequence). The CDR3 loop is CASRIGNTQYF. The CDR3 region has the DNA TGTGCCAGCAGGATTGGGAATACGCAGTATTTT.

V is TRBV7-9 and J is TRBJ2-7; TRBD1 matches at 11 bases. V gave up 3 bases and J gave up 3 bases; unmatched junction bases: 10. CDR1 is SEHNR, CDR2 FQNEAQ, per germline (reference sequence). The CDR3 spans 17 residues. The DNA of the CDR3 is TGTGCCAGCAGCTTCCAGGCCGGGACAGGGGGTAACTACGAGCAGTACTTC. Translation gives CASSFQAGTGGNYEQYF.

The chain couples TRBV5-6 to TRBJ2-1, with D possibly matching TRBD1 (6 bases). Trimming stripped 4 bases from V and 2 bases from J, with 19 bases between. Germline V gene data show CDR1 as SGHDT and CDR2 as YYEEEE. This CDR3 contains 17 residues. The DNA for the CDR3 is TGTGCCAGCAGCGGAGGAGGAGGCAGGGGAGCCTACAATGAGCAGTTCTTC. Translated, it gives CASSGGGGRGAYNEQFF.

V gene TRBV3-1 (or the pseudogene TRBV3-2) combines with J gene TRBJ1-1; 9 positions agree with TRBD1. Unmatched junction bases numbered 7, after V lost 4 bases and J lost 4 bases. The CDR3 has 15 amino acids. Germline loops: CDR1 LGHDT, CDR2 YNNKEL (reference sequence). For the CDR3, the DNA is TGTGCCAGCAGCCTCGGGGACAGGGAAGGCACTGAAGCTTTCTTT. Protein: CASSLGDREGTEAFF.

The gene calls are TRBV7-9 and TRBJ1-2; weak D call: TRBD1 (6 bases). V was pared by 5 bases and J by 4 bases, with 8 bases between. Germline lookup yields CDR1 SEHNR and CDR2 FQNEAQ (reference sequence). The CDR3 extends over 12 amino acids. The chain's CDR3 is CASSTQGYGYTF. Written as DNA, the CDR3 is TGTGCCAGCAGCACACAGGGCTATGGCTACACCTTC.

The J gene is TRBJ1-5, the V gene TRBV12-3 or TRBV12-4; no firm D call. V lost 5 bases to trimming and J lost 4 bases, with 9 bases between them. The CDR3 extends over 13 amino acids. The CDR3 DNA follows: TGTGCCAGCAGTCTCACGGTTAATCAGCCCCAGCATTTT. Its translation is CASSLTVNQPQHF.